Following are 10 T cell receptor beta chains from one sample sequenced in a study of shared clonotypes between healthy human individuals. Clones were sequenced by immunoSEQ multiplex PCR, and TCRdb holds only the in-frame ones, with some missing. The sample consists of around 550,000 clones, about 95% of them appearing once. The specimen sequenced was naive CD4+ T cells sorted from blood. Sample subset: CD45RA+ positively selected. These receptors originate from a woman aged 25 to 45 in good health.

The chain joins TRBV15 to TRBJ2-7; no clear D. CDR3 size: 14 residues. Germline values: CDR1 LNHNV, CDR2 YYDKDF (reference sequence). The V and J ends lost 0 bases and 6 bases respectively, with 12 bases between them. In DNA, the CDR3 is TGTGCCACCAGCAGAGAGTCCGGCCCTGGCGAGCAGTACTTC. Encoded protein: CATSRESGPGEQYF.

The chain links TRBV9 to TRBJ1-3, with 7 bases identical to TRBD1. The ends lost 1 base at V and 1 base at J; junction bases unmatched: 5. This CDR3 contains 16 residues. Per the germline V gene, CDR1 is SGDLS and CDR2 is YYNGEE. The CDR3 DNA is TGTGCCAGCAGCGTAAACCCGACAGGGTCTGGAAACACCATATATTTT. This translates into CASSVNPTGSGNTIYF.

This chain connects TRBV9 to TRBJ2-1, with 9 positions matching TRBD2. Germline CDR1 is SGDLS and CDR2 is YYNGEE. CDR3 length equals 15 residues. V shed 3 bases and J 7 bases; nucleotides not matched to a gene: 8. CDR3 sequence: CASSAGVAGANEQFF. The CDR3 region has the DNA TGTGCCAGCAGCGCGGGAGTAGCGGGGGCGAATGAGCAGTTCTTC.

The J gene is TRBJ1-2, the V gene TRBV5-4, with 8 positions matching TRBD1. The CDR3 has 15 amino acids. V gave up 4 bases and J gave up 4 bases; unmatched junction bases: 9. Germline values: CDR1 SGHNT, CDR2 YYREEE (reference sequence). CDR3 in DNA: TGTGCCAGCAGCCCGAGGACAGGGTCGGCCTATGGCTACACCTTC. Translation: CASSPRTGSAYGYTF.

The rearrangement uses TRBV5-4 and TRBJ2-5, with D perhaps TRBD1 (6 bases). The end of the DNA aligns better with TRBJ2-7, so the J call may be wrong. CDR1 is SGHNT, CDR2 YYREEE, per germline (reference sequence). The CDR3 spans 14 residues. CDR3 DNA sequence: TGTGCCAGCAGCGTGGACAGAATCTCCTACGAGCAGTACTTC. It codes for CASSVDRISYEQYF.

The chain carries TRBV5-1 and TRBJ2-5, with TRBD1 identical over 8 bases. This CDR3 comprises 18 residues. Losses at the gene ends were 4 bases for V and 3 bases for J; bases not matched to a gene: 17. Germline V gene data show CDR1 as SGHRS and CDR2 as YFSETQ. The CDR3 coding sequence is TGCGCCAGCAGCACCCCAGGGGGCGCACGGGCGATGGAAGAGACCCAGTACTTC. It codes for CASSTPGGARAMEETQYF.

The gene calls are TRBV5-1 and TRBJ1-2, with a possible D match to TRBD1 (6 bases). V was cut by 7 bases and J by 13 bases, with 23 bases left in between. Germline V CDR1 and CDR2: SGHRS, YFSETQ. This CDR3 is 13 amino acids long. This chain's CDR3 is CASAIRTEDQITF. The DNA of the CDR3 is TGCGCCAGCGCCATCCGGACAGAAGATCAAATCACCTTC.

The CDR3 region is CASSIEGQDLYEQYF. DNA for the CDR3: TGTGCCAGTAGTATAGAGGGACAGGACCTCTACGAGCAGTACTTC. The V gene is TRBV19, the J gene TRBJ2-7; TRBD1 agrees at 8 bases. CDR3 length equals 15 residues. Germline V gene data show CDR1 as LNHDA and CDR2 as SQIVND (reference sequence). Trimming at V came to 0 bases and at J to 3 bases, leaving 4 bases not matched to a gene.

The DNA of the CDR3 is TGCGCCAGCAGCCAAGTACAGGTAACAAATCAGCCCCAGCATTTT. It encodes CASSQVQVTNQPQHF. This chain joins TRBV4-1 and TRBJ1-5; possible D gene TRBD1, 5 bases. V was pared by 1 base and J by 4 bases, with 11 bases between. CDR3 length equals 15 residues. Per germline, CDR1 MGHRA and CDR2 YSYEKL.

The chain has TRBV19 and TRBJ1-3; D remains unclear. This CDR3 has 15 residues. Trimming stripped 3 bases from V and 0 bases from J, with 9 bases between. CDR1 is LNHDA, CDR2 SQIVND, per germline (reference sequence). CDR3 DNA: TGTGCCAGTAGTATTCTGGCAGACTCTGGAAACACCATATATTTT. This encodes CASSILADSGNTIYF.